This TCR beta chain was observed in a study of identical twins. TCRdb fed the 5' RACE reads into MiXCR, producing one record per CDR3 protein. This sample has approximately 890,000 distinct CDR3 sequences; roughly an eighth occur once, and the top ten carry around 1.5%. All donors were healthy, and all were Caucasian. This clonotype was picked up a small number of times. This sample was shared with a second study, whose subject was yellow fever vaccine responses in identical twins.

This sequence originates from a woman younger than 35 in good health. The sequencing input was PBMCs.

The CDR3: CASSLSSLDTQYF. CDR3 sequence (DNA): TGCGCCAGCAGCTTGAGTAGTTTGGATACGCAGTATTTT. The V call is TRBV5-1, the J call TRBJ2-3; D is ambiguous. Germline CDR1 reads SGHRS; CDR2 reads YFSETQ. V was shortened by 1 base and J by 6 bases, with 9 bases between the two germline ends. The CDR3 is 13 residues long.